This is a list of T cell receptor beta chains from one sample in a study of early T cells in non-severe SARS-CoV-2 infection. TCRdb passed the 5' RACE reads through MiXCR, listing each CDR3 protein once. The data contain about 35,000 distinct CDR3 sequences, almost 6% of them singletons. Sequencing used whole blood. All receptors derive from an adult who was a healthcare worker with PCR-confirmed SARS-CoV-2 infection or an uninfected control (not recorded which). Both conserved end residues are trimmed from each CDR3. Fields, in order: V gene, clone size, CDR3 protein. Rows give clone size only sometimes, using once, few, many, or a class for an expanded clone.

v_call: TRBV4-3
clone_size: -
cdr3_aa: ASSQLTSAADTQY

v_call: TRBV20-1
clone_size: many
cdr3_aa: SAPRPPYEQY

v_call: TRBV27
clone_size: -
cdr3_aa: ASSGQQGQTYGYT

v_call: TRBV30
clone_size: -
cdr3_aa: AWNGGPKSTQY

v_call: TRBV4-1
clone_size: many
cdr3_aa: ASSQGPGGTTSTDTQY

v_call: TRBV2
clone_size: -
cdr3_aa: ASSGYRWF

v_call: TRBV18
clone_size: many
cdr3_aa: ASSPRQTDNEQF

v_call: TRBV6-5
clone_size: few
cdr3_aa: ASSGRDREAF

v_call: TRBV25-1
clone_size: many
cdr3_aa: ASSEQGNTIY

v_call: TRBV12-3/TRBV12-4
clone_size: many
cdr3_aa: ASSLTQGAYNEQF

v_call: TRBV29-1
clone_size: many
cdr3_aa: SVPRTGKTAEAF

v_call: TRBV20-1
clone_size: many
cdr3_aa: SATLGHYGYT

v_call: TRBV7-3
clone_size: -
cdr3_aa: ASSSTGSQETQY

v_call: TRBV7-9
clone_size: many
cdr3_aa: ASRLTGGPY

v_call: TRBV5-1
clone_size: few
cdr3_aa: ASNLAGAYEQY

v_call: TRBV7-9
clone_size: many
cdr3_aa: ASSLARGYTEAF

v_call: TRBV4-1
clone_size: -
cdr3_aa: ASSQTGGVGTDTQY

v_call: TRBV20-1
clone_size: many
cdr3_aa: SANRDVSYNEQF

v_call: TRBV29-1
clone_size: -
cdr3_aa: SVLPPVTGPGTEAF

v_call: TRBV7-2
clone_size: many
cdr3_aa: ASSLEGSPRRGNEQF

v_call: TRBV4-2
clone_size: many
cdr3_aa: ASSHRMGGGLNTEAF

v_call: TRBV20-1
clone_size: few
cdr3_aa: SARGGAAAPSTDTQY

v_call: TRBV6-5
clone_size: many
cdr3_aa: ASSFQRGRAF

v_call: TRBV2
clone_size: many
cdr3_aa: ASSTGTEGYT

v_call: TRBV23-1
clone_size: many
cdr3_aa: ASKPSEIQETQY

v_call: TRBV4-1
clone_size: many
cdr3_aa: ASSQVMTGANVLT

v_call: TRBV12-3/TRBV12-4
clone_size: -
cdr3_aa: ASSPTVYGYT

v_call: TRBV6-5
clone_size: many
cdr3_aa: ASRDGQGSVNTEAF

v_call: TRBV20-1
clone_size: -
cdr3_aa: SASPFPGGYT

v_call: TRBV27
clone_size: many
cdr3_aa: ASSPLTGEAEVKEKLF

v_call: TRBV5-1
clone_size: many
cdr3_aa: ASSPRLLGRTDTQY

v_call: TRBV7-9
clone_size: many
cdr3_aa: ASSLGQSGANVLT

v_call: TRBV20-1
clone_size: -
cdr3_aa: SAKRTTYEQY

v_call: TRBV10-2
clone_size: many
cdr3_aa: ASGRQASSGNTIY

v_call: TRBV7-2
clone_size: many
cdr3_aa: AVRSYNEQF

v_call: TRBV29-1
clone_size: many
cdr3_aa: SAFSGGASVGADTQY

v_call: TRBV6-6
clone_size: many
cdr3_aa: ATVSLAAYNEQF

v_call: TRBV6-1
clone_size: many
cdr3_aa: ASSGWTGGDSASTDTQY

v_call: TRBV4-1
clone_size: many
cdr3_aa: ASSQRAAWGNQPQH

v_call: TRBV7-2
clone_size: many
cdr3_aa: ASSLGGADTQY

v_call: TRBV7-9
clone_size: many
cdr3_aa: ASSLGQGQKWLGQPQH

v_call: TRBV29-1
clone_size: few
cdr3_aa: SVDPGAYNEQF

v_call: TRBV6-2/TRBV6-3
clone_size: many
cdr3_aa: ASTDRVVYGYT

v_call: TRBV12-3/TRBV12-4
clone_size: many
cdr3_aa: ASSGPNNEQF

v_call: TRBV23-1
clone_size: many
cdr3_aa: ASCIGAAQGYEQY

v_call: TRBV12-3/TRBV12-4
clone_size: many
cdr3_aa: ASTLTSGGYNEQF

v_call: TRBV7-6
clone_size: many
cdr3_aa: ASSFLRLGSQETQY

v_call: TRBV5-4
clone_size: many
cdr3_aa: ASSSRDRGTYEQY

v_call: TRBV5-1
clone_size: many
cdr3_aa: ASSEGQGSVDTQY

v_call: TRBV7-2
clone_size: many
cdr3_aa: ASSFLQPTGSRGHGYT

v_call: TRBV12-3/TRBV12-4
clone_size: many
cdr3_aa: ASSGAGGRNSPLH